This record concerns one T cell receptor (beta chain) sequence. The antigen is not known. The data were produced by immunoSEQ multiplex PCR, yet TCRdb's version contains in-frame clones alone and is incomplete. The sample records 65,000 to 80,000 clones, roughly 80% being singletons. The sample originates from a study of T cells in localized non-small cell lung cancer. The CDR3 totals 14 residues. Germline CDR1 and CDR2: LGHNA and YSLEER. V dropped 1 base and J dropped 5 bases, with 9 bases sitting between them. Findings and caveats of the study: Sequence data derive from only one tumor region, so heterogeneity remains possible. Tumor trailed uninvolved adjacent lung in T cell clonality, which peaked there. For the top 100 tumor clones, a median about 60 also appeared in adjacent lung. Elevated circulating T cell density in blood was associated with longer overall survival.

The sequence came from a female donor older than 55 with stage I lung adenocarcinoma. The sample consisted of peripheral blood, taken before any cancer treatment. The chain recombines TRBV4-3 with TRBJ1-3; no clear D gene. Here the CDR3 DNA reads TGCGCCAGCAGCCAAGGTTTGACAAGAAACACCATATATTTT. Its protein is CASSQGLTRNTIYF.